This T cell receptor beta chain was retrieved from a study of molecular identifiers for immune sequencing clone quantification. Preparation methods for the bulk TCR libraries were those previously described, with listed TCR primers. TCRdb re-called the PCR reads with MiXCR, one entry per CDR3 protein. The repertoire holds about 7,800 distinct CDR3 sequences, with under 45% as singletons. Findings and limits, study-wide: Clonotypes topping 20 RNA copies carried over 98% of effector molecules but under 1% of naive ones.

Relative to its sample, this clonotype is medium-sized. No antigen is known for it. The clonotype originates from a human donor in good health. Some libraries in this study had Jurkat cell RNA spiked in. Sample: naive CD8+ T cells from blood, with Jurkat cell RNA spiked in. Stated subset: FACS-sorted CD8+CD4-CCR7+CD45RA+ naive T cells.

This CDR3 reads CASSLLSGLASDTQYF. DNA for the CDR3: TGTGCCAGCAGTTTGCTGTCGGGACTAGCGTCAGATACGCAGTATTTT. V and J are TRBV28 and TRBJ2-3; 10 nucleotides align to TRBD2. V shed 3 bases and J 4 bases; nucleotides not matched to a gene: 7. Germline lookup yields CDR1 MDHEN and CDR2 SYDVKM. This CDR3 contains 16 residues.